Listed here is a single TCR beta chain. Germline and junction disagree at one end, which may indicate a read error. The data originate from a study of OX40 agonist ivuxolimab in advanced cancers. Germline V gives CDR1 ENHRY, CDR2 SYGVKD. The CDR3 consists of 11 residues. Assay used: immunoSEQ multiplex PCR; TCRdb lists only in-frame clones, some missing. The sample includes some 19,000 clones, 70% to 90% of them seen just once. Sequencing used CD4+ or CD8+ T cells sorted from blood, obtained in a trial of the OX40 agonist ivuxolimab. This sequence originates from an adult with an advanced solid tumor such as melanoma, head and neck, liver or kidney cancer. The chain joins TRBV10-3 to TRBJ2-7, with D unclear. CDR3 sequence (DNA): TGCGCCAGCAGTGAGTCTTACGAGCAGTACTTC. Translating gives CASSESYEQYF.